This paragraph reports one TCR beta chain. Its antigen remains unidentified. This record comes from a study of OX40 agonist ivuxolimab in advanced cancers. On the study more broadly: Cohort: around 83% men, mean age roughly 60, aged roughly 20 to 79. Findings and limits, study-wide: More expanded clones were found, on average, in CD8+ than in CD4+ T cells.

Sequencing was performed with immunoSEQ multiplex PCR; in TCRdb, only in-frame clones are kept and a portion is missing. The sample gives about 64,000 clones, roughly 84% of which show up once; more than 2% is in the top ten. The material was CD4+ or CD8+ T cells sorted from blood, obtained in a trial of the OX40 agonist ivuxolimab. This TCR was sampled from an adult with an advanced solid tumor such as melanoma, head and neck, liver or kidney cancer.

The CDR3 sequence: CASSLALDFNSPLHF. CDR3 nucleotides: TGTGCCAGCAGCTTAGCTTTAGACTTTAATTCACCCCTCCACTTT. The V and J genes are TRBV7-9 and TRBJ1-6; no firm D call. Trimming removed 0 bases at V and 6 bases at J, with 9 bases between. CDR3 length: 15 amino acids. CDR1 SEHNR and CDR2 FQNEAQ come from the germline V gene (reference sequence).